The 26 T cell receptor beta chains given below trace back to one sample, sequenced in a study of sequential checkpoint blockade in melanoma. TCRdb's table, derived via immunoSEQ multiplex PCR, lists solely in-frame clones and lacks some. The table lists 4,000 to 6,000 clones, about 73% of them singletons. The treatment was: randomized to nivolumab then ipilimumab (arm A) or the reverse (arm B). Specimen: CD8+ T cells sorted from blood (inferred from file names), collected from a patient given nivolumab and ipilimumab in sequence. The receptors originated from a human donor with melanoma.

The J gene is TRBJ2-3, the V gene TRBV6-4; 8 bases fit TRBD2. Trimming at V came to 5 bases and at J to 3 bases, leaving 4 bases not matched to a gene. Germline assignment: CDR1 MRHNA and CDR2 SNTAGT. This CDR3 region has 14 residues. For the CDR3, the DNA is TGTGCCAGCAGTCAAGAGCGGGAGACAGATACGCAGTATTTT. It translates to CASSQERETDTQYF.

This clone is medium-sized. This chain links TRBV9 with TRBJ2-7, with 8 bases lining up with TRBD1. The germline V gene has CDR1 SGDLS and CDR2 YYNGEE. Trimming took 3 bases from V and 5 from J; bases not matched to a gene: 4. The CDR3 consists of 13 residues. The CDR3 region is CASSGGTGDEQYF. CDR3 DNA sequence: TGTGCCAGCAGCGGCGGGACAGGTGACGAGCAGTACTTC.

This clone came up a few times. The chain employs TRBV6-4 and TRBJ2-3; TRBD2 matches 10 bases. The CDR3 spans 16 residues. Per germline, CDR1 MRHNA and CDR2 SNTAGT. J was trimmed by 0 bases and V by 0 bases; bases with no gene match: 0. Written as DNA, the CDR3 is TGTGCCAGCAGTGACTCGACTAGCGGGAGCACAGATACGCAGTATTTT. Translation: CASSDSTSGSTDTQYF.

The gene calls are TRBV6-4 and TRBJ2-1; 11 nucleotides line up with TRBD1. Germline CDR1 is MRHNA and CDR2 is SNTAGT. The J segment lost 6 bases and the V segment lost 2 bases, leaving 0 bases of the junction unmatched. CDR3 size: 14 residues. The CDR3 loop is CASSDGTGGNEQFF. Here the CDR3 DNA reads TGTGCCAGCAGTGACGGGACAGGGGGCAATGAGCAGTTCTTC.

This clone was seen a single time. The rearrangement joins TRBV7-9 to TRBJ2-1; TRBD2 aligns across 12 bases. Germline CDR1 and CDR2: SEHNR and FQNEAQ (reference sequence). The CDR3 loop spans 18 amino acids. V shed 4 bases and J 0 bases; nucleotides not matched to a gene: 7. The CDR3 DNA is TGTGCCAGCAGCTCGGGACTAGCGGGCGTTTTCTCCTACAATGAGCAGTTCTTC. Translating gives CASSSGLAGVFSYNEQFF.

The chain has TRBV27 and TRBJ1-4, with 7 nucleotides matching TRBD1. There are 15 residues in the CDR3. Germline CDR1 and CDR2: MNHEY and SMNVEV (reference sequence). After removal of 2 bases from V and 4 bases from J, the junction contained 4 bases not matched to a gene. CDR3 loop: CASSLEDRVNEKLFF. The DNA for the CDR3 is TGTGCCAGCAGTTTAGAAGACAGGGTTAATGAAAAACTGTTTTTT. Drawing the rest from reference TRBV27 and TRBJ1-4, the complete variable domain is EAQVTQNPRYLITVTGKKLTVTCSQNMNHEYMSWYRQDPGLGLRQIYYSMNVEVTDKGDVPEGYKVSRKEKRNFPLILESPSPNQTSLYFCASSLEDRVNEKLFFGSGTQLSVL.

This clone was detected a few times. V is TRBV6-6 and J is TRBJ2-7, with 9 bases lining up with TRBD2. Germline CDR1 MNHNY, CDR2 SVGAGI (reference sequence). The V segment lost 0 bases and the J segment 4 bases; nucleotides outside the gene matches: 7. The length of the CDR3 is 16 residues. In DNA, the CDR3 is TGTGCCAGCAGTTACTCCGGAGTAGCGGGGGCATACGAGCAGTACTTC. Its translation: CASSYSGVAGAYEQYF.

The sample holds one count of this clone. The chain employs TRBV9 and TRBJ1-2; TRBD1 is a possible D gene (6 bases). The CDR3 extends over 15 amino acids. Germline CDR1 SGDLS, CDR2 YYNGEE. Trimming took 1 base from V and 6 from J, leaving 16 bases between them. CDR3 loop: CASSVTTGSMHGYTF. The CDR3 DNA follows: TGTGCCAGCAGCGTAACAACAGGGTCTATGCATGGCTACACCTTC.

The rearrangement uses TRBV9 and TRBJ1-1; TRBD1 matches at 7 bases. The germline CDR1 and CDR2 sequences are SGDLS and YYNGEE. The CDR3 loop spans 14 amino acids. J was trimmed by 11 bases and V by 0 bases; bases with no gene match: 10. CDR3 in amino acids: CASSVADRVDLAFF. CDR3 coding DNA: TGTGCCAGCAGCGTAGCTGACAGGGTGGACCTGGCTTTCTTT.

This clone was counted a few times. This chain joins TRBV9 and TRBJ2-1, with 14 bases that match TRBD2. Germline CDR1 is SGDLS and CDR2 is YYNGEE. The CDR3 totals 18 residues. J gave up 4 bases and V 3 bases, and 9 bases lay outside the gene matches. The DNA for the CDR3 is TGTGCCAGCAGCGCGCCCCGACTAGCGGGAGGGCTATACAATGAGCAGTTCTTC. Protein product: CASSAPRLAGGLYNEQFF. Drawing the rest from reference TRBV9 and TRBJ2-1, the complete variable domain is DSGVTQTPKHLITATGQRVTLRCSPRSGDLSVYWYQQSLDQGLQFLIQYYNGEERAKGNILERFSAQQFPDLHSELNLSSLELGDSALYFCASSAPRLAGGLYNEQFFGPGTRLTVL.

The V call is TRBV14, the J call TRBJ2-7, with D perhaps TRBD2 (5 bases). The V gene lost 8 bases and the J gene lost 0 bases, with 14 bases spanning the gap. The CDR3 extends over 14 amino acids. The germline CDR1 and CDR2 sequences are SGHDN and FVKESK. The CDR3 spells CASGLASSSYEQYF. The CDR3 nucleotides are TGTGCCAGCGGTTTAGCGAGTAGCTCCTACGAGCAGTACTTC.

Here the CDR3 reads CASSPGTRGSYNEQFF. The CDR3 nucleotides are TGTGCCAGTAGTCCCGGGACTAGGGGCTCCTACAATGAGCAGTTCTTC. J is TRBJ2-1 and V is TRBV19; 8 nucleotides align to TRBD2. This CDR3 region has 16 residues. Trimming cost V 5 bases and J 0 bases; bases outside gene matches: 6. Germline V gene sequence: CDR1 LNHDA, CDR2 SQIVND (reference sequence).

There are a few counts of this clone. The genes are TRBV4-2 and TRBJ1-2; perhaps TRBD1 as D (5 bases). From germline, CDR1 is LGHNA and CDR2 YNFKEQ. The V and J ends lost 0 bases and 8 bases respectively, with 13 bases between them. This CDR3 comprises 14 residues. The CDR3 loop reads CASSQDSWAGGYTF. The CDR3 DNA is TGTGCCAGCAGCCAAGATTCGTGGGCAGGGGGCTACACCTTC.

The chain carries TRBV27 and TRBJ1-5, with D maybe TRBD1 (5 bases). Trimming took off 8 bases at V and 4 bases at J, with 9 bases between the two ends. The CDR3 contains 12 residues. Germline V gene lookup returns CDR1 MNHEY and CDR2 SMNVEV (reference sequence). In DNA, the CDR3 is TGTGCCAGCGGTGGGGGGAATCAGCCCCAGCATTTT. This gives the protein CASGGGNQPQHF.

This clone was seen a handful of times. The V gene is TRBV5-6, the J gene TRBJ2-5, with TRBD1 matching 8 bases. TRBJ2-7 explains the end of the DNA better; the J call may be wrong. The CDR3 is 19 amino acids. Germline CDR1 and CDR2: SGHDT and YYEEEE. CDR3 region: CASSFGPGQGGAHRYEQYF. CDR3 in DNA: TGTGCCAGCAGCTTTGGTCCCGGACAGGGAGGCGCCCATCGGTACGAGCAGTACTTC.

This clone was seen a few times. The V call is TRBV6-5, the J call TRBJ1-2; 8 nucleotides align to TRBD1. V dropped 5 bases and J dropped 1; count of bases not matched to a gene: 6. CDR1 and CDR2 (germline): MNHEY, SVGAGI. This CDR3 region has 15 residues. CDR3 amino acids: CASSTQGGHNYGYTF. The CDR3 nucleotides are TGTGCCAGCAGTACACAGGGGGGGCATAACTATGGCTACACCTTC.

About this clone itself: One end of the junction varies from germline; a read error may be responsible. This chain connects TRBV27 to TRBJ2-7; weak D call: TRBD1 (6 bases). The CDR3 covers 13 residues. Germline loops: CDR1 MNHEY, CDR2 SMNVEV (reference sequence). CDR3 region: CASTRAPNLRGNF. The CDR3 DNA reads TGTGCCAGCACTCGGGCCCCCAACCTTAGGGGGAACTTC.

The chain uses TRBV4-3 and TRBJ2-6; 9 nucleotides agree with TRBD1. The CDR3 runs to 18 residues. V shed 3 bases and J 1 base; nucleotides not matched to a gene: 7. Germline V gene lookup returns CDR1 LGHNA and CDR2 YSLEER. CDR3: CASSQGTGRLSGANVLTF. Written as DNA, the CDR3 is TGCGCCAGCAGCCAGGGGACAGGGAGATTATCTGGGGCCAACGTCCTGACTTTC.

The rearrangement uses TRBV10-1 and TRBJ2-7; 11 nucleotides align to TRBD1. The CDR3 sequence is 15 residues long. J gave up 2 bases and V 5 bases, and 5 bases lay outside the gene matches. Germline CDR1 is WNHNN and CDR2 is SYGVQD (reference sequence). The CDR3 coding sequence is TGCGCCAGCAGTCTCCGGGACAGGGGGGCCTACGAGCAGTACTTC. Translation gives CASSLRDRGAYEQYF.

The gene calls are TRBV2 and TRBJ1-1; D gene unclear. The CDR3 loop spans 12 amino acids. V shed 8 bases and J shed 1 base, with 8 bases lying between them. Germline V gene sequence: CDR1 SNHLY, CDR2 FYNNEI. CDR3 coding DNA: TGTGCCAGCGGGAGCGGGAACACTGAAGCTTTCTTT. Its protein is CASGSGNTEAFF.

The V gene is TRBV7-9, the J gene TRBJ2-3, with 11 bases matching TRBD2. From germline, CDR1 is SEHNR and CDR2 FQNEAQ (reference sequence). V lost 2 bases to trimming and J lost 5 bases; unmatched junction nucleotides: 6. This CDR3 comprises 16 residues. This CDR3 is CASSLPLAGGQDTQYF. For the CDR3, the DNA is TGTGCCAGCAGCTTACCCTTAGCGGGGGGGCAAGATACGCAGTATTTT. Supplemented by reference TRBV7-9 and TRBJ2-3, the full variable domain reads DTGVSQNPRHKITKRGQNVTFRCDPISEHNRLYWYRQTLGQGPEFLTYFQNEAQLEKSRLLSDRFSAERPKGSFSTLEIQRTEQGDSAMYLCASSLPLAGGQDTQYFGPGTRLTVL.

CDR3 loop: CASRAYRGSGANVLTF. The CDR3, as DNA: TGTGCCAGCAGAGCCTACAGGGGCTCTGGGGCCAACGTCCTGACTTTC. The rearrangement joins TRBV28 to TRBJ2-6; TRBD1 aligns across 7 bases. The CDR3 has 16 amino acids. V gave up 6 bases and J gave up 0 bases; unmatched junction bases: 5. Germline CDR1 MDHEN, CDR2 SYDVKM.

The chain links TRBV29-1 to TRBJ2-1; possible D gene TRBD1, 6 bases. Trimming removed 7 bases from V and 5 bases from J, with 12 bases in between. The CDR3 runs 12 residues. Germline V gene lookup returns CDR1 SQVTM and CDR2 ANQGSEA. CDR3 bases: TGCAGCGCCTGGGGGCTAGACAATGAGCAGTTCTTC. This gives the protein CSAWGLDNEQFF.

V and J are TRBV4-1 and TRBJ2-1, with D possibly matching TRBD1 (6 bases). The germline V gene encodes CDR1 MGHRA and CDR2 YSYEKL. CDR3 length: 14 residues. V was clipped by 1 base and J by 6 bases, with 10 bases between them. The CDR3 bases are TGCGCCAGCAGCCAAGGTCCAGGGGTCAATGAGCAGTTCTTC. Amino acid sequence: CASSQGPGVNEQFF.

This clone came up a few times. This probably arose from a read error, given a far larger clone one base away. The sample carries other DNA sequences with the same CDR3. The chain recombines TRBV4-2 with TRBJ2-7, with TRBD2 as a possible D gene (6 bases). Looked up from germline, CDR1 is LGHNA and CDR2 is YNFKEQ. This CDR3 is built from 16 residues. The V end lost 0 bases, the J end lost 3 bases, and 15 bases lay between the germline ends. CDR3 in amino acids: CASSQDSWAGGYEQYF. CDR3 sequence (DNA): TGTGCCAGCAGCCAAGATTCGTGGGCCGGGGGCTACGAGCAGTACTTC.

The rearrangement links TRBV6-1 to TRBJ1-5; 8 nucleotides agree with TRBD1. The V segment lost 6 bases and the J segment 7 bases; nucleotides outside the gene matches: 11. In germline, CDR1 is MNHNS, CDR2 SASEGT. This CDR3 is built from 15 residues. The CDR3 is CASSLDRGGWQPQHF. CDR3 nucleotide sequence: TGTGCCAGCAGCCTCGACAGGGGCGGCTGGCAGCCCCAGCATTTT.